This TCR beta chain was captured by sequencing in a study of T cells after posttransplantation cyclophosphamide. Some clones are missing from TCRdb's copy, which holds only in-frame ones; the method was immunoSEQ multiplex PCR. The sample carries some 19,000 clones, less than 80% recorded once. The CDR3 length is 15 residues. Losses at the gene ends were 5 bases for V and 4 bases for J; bases not matched to a gene: 3. Germline V gives CDR1 SGHVS, CDR2 FQNEAQ. Cyclophosphamide on days +3 and +4 followed busulfan-fludarabine conditioning and a marrow graft. The rearrangement links TRBV7-8 to TRBJ2-1; 12 bases agree with TRBD2. The sequence derives from a male patient younger than 45 who received an allogeneic stem cell transplant from a related donor, was CMV-positive, and had acute GVHD only. Some T cells may have come from the graft donor. The sequencing here drew on PBMCs, taken after an allogeneic stem cell transplant with post-transplant cyclophosphamide. This chain's CDR3 is CASSPTSGGYNEQFF. The CDR3 DNA reads as TGTGCCAGCAGCCCTACTAGCGGGGGGTACAATGAGCAGTTCTTC.